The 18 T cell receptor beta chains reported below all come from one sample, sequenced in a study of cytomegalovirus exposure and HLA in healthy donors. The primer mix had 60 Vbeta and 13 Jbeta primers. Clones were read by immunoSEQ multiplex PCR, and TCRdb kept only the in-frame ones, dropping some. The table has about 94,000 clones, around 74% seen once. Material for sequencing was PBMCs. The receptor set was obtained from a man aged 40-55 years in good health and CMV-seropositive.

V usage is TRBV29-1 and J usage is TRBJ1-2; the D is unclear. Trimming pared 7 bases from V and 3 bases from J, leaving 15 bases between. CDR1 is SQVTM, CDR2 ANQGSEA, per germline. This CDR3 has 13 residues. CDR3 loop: CSGSRTDDYGYTF. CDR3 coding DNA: TGCAGCGGCTCGAGAACTGATGACTATGGCTACACCTTC.

Here the CDR3 DNA reads TGTGCCAGCGGGCAGGGCTACGAGCAGTACTTC. Translating gives CASGQGYEQYF. The chain is built from TRBV6-1 and TRBJ2-7; a possible D gene is TRBD1 (5 bases). This CDR3 is 11 amino acids long. Germline V gene lookup returns CDR1 MNHNS and CDR2 SASEGT. Trimming left V 8 bases short and J 3 bases short, with 8 bases between.

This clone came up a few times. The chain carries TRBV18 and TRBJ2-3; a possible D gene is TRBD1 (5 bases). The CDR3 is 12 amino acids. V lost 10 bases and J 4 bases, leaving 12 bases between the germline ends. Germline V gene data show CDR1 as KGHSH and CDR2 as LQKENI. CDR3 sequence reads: CATGKGPDTQYF. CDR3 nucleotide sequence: TGTGCCACCGGAAAGGGGCCAGATACGCAGTATTTT. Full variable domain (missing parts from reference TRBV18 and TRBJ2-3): NAGVMQNPRHLVRRRGQEARLRCSPMKGHSHVYWYRQLPEEGLKFMVYLQKENIIDESGMPKERFSAEFPKEGPSILRIQQVVRGDSAAYFCATGKGPDTQYFGPGTRLTVL.

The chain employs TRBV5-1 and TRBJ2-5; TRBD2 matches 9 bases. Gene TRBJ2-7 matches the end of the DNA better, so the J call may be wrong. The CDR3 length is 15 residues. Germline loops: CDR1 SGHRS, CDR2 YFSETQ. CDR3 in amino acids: CASSLTSGSSYEQYF. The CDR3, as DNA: TGCGCCAGCAGCCTAACTAGCGGGTCCTCCTACGAGCAGTACTTC.

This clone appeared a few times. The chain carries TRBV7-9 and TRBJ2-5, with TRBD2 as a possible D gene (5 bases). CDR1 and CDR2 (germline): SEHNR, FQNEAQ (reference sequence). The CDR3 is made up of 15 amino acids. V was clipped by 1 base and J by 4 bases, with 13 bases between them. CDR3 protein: CASSLVSEGPETQYF. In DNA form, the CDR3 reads TGTGCCAGCAGCTTAGTCTCCGAGGGCCCAGAGACCCAGTACTTC.

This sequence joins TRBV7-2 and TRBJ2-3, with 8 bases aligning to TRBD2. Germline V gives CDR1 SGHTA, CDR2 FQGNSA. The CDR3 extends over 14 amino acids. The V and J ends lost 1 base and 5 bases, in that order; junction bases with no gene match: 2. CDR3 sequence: CASSLGLAGDTQYF. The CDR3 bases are TGTGCCAGCAGCTTAGGGCTAGCGGGAGATACGCAGTATTTT.

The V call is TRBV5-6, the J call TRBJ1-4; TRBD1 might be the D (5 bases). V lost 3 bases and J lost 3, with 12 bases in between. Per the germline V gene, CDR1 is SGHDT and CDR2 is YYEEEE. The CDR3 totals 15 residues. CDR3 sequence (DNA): TGTGCCAGCAGCTCATGGGGGGGGTCTAATGAAAAACTGTTTTTT. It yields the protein CASSSWGGSNEKLFF.

CDR3 residues: CASSQDEASGRGGEQYF. For the CDR3, the DNA is TGCGCCAGCAGCCAAGATGAGGCTAGCGGGAGAGGCGGCGAGCAGTACTTC. The rearrangement joins TRBV4-1 to TRBJ2-7; 10 bases are a match to TRBD2. The trim removed 0 bases at V and 6 bases at J, leaving 11 bases unmatched. The CDR3 spans 17 residues. CDR1 and CDR2 from the germline V gene are MGHRA and YSYEKL.

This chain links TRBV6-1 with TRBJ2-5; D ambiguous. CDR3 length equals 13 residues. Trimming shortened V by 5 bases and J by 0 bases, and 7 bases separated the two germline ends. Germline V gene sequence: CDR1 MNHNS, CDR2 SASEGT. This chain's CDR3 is CASSNSDQETQYF. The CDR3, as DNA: TGTGCCAGCAGTAACTCCGACCAAGAGACCCAGTACTTC.

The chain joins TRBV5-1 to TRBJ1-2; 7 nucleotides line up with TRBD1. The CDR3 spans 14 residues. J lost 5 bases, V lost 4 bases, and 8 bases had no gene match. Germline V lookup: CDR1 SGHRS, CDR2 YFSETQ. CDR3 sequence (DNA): TGCGCCAGCAGCATCGGGACAGTGGGGTATGGCTACACCTTC. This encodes CASSIGTVGYGYTF.

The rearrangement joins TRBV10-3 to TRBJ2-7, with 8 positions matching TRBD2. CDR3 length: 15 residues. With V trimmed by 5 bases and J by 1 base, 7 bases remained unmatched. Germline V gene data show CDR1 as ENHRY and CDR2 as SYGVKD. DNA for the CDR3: TGTGCCATCAGTCCGGGACTAGTCGAATCCTACGAGCAGTACTTC. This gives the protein CAISPGLVESYEQYF.

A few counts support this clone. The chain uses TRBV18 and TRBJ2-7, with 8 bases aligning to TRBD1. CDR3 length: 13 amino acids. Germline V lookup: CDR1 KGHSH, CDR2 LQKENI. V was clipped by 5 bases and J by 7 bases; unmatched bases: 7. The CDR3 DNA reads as TGTGCCAGCTCATCGGACAGGGCAAAGGAGCAGTACTTC. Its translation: CASSSDRAKEQYF.

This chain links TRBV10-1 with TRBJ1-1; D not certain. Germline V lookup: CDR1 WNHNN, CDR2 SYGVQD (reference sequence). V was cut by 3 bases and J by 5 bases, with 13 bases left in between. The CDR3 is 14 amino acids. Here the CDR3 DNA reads TGCGCCAGCAGTGAAAGGTCCTCGGGGACTGAAGCTTTCTTT. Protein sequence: CASSERSSGTEAFF.

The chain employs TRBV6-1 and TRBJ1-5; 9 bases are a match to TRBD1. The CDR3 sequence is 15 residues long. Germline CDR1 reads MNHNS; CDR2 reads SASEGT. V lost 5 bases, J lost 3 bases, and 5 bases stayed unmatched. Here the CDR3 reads CASSTGQGNNQPQHF. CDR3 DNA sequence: TGTGCCAGCAGTACGGGACAGGGTAACAATCAGCCCCAGCATTTT.

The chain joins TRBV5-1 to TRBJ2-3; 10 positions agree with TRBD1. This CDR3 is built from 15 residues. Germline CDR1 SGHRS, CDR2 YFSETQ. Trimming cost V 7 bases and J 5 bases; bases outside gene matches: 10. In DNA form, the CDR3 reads TGCGCCAGCTCCCTAGGACAGGGGGTGGGAGATACGCAGTATTTT. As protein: CASSLGQGVGDTQYF.

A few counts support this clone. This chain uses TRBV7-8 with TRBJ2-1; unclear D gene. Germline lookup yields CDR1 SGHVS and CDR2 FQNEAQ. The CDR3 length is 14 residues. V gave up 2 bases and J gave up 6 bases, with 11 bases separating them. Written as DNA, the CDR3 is TGTGCCAGCAGCTTAATGGTCCCGGGCAATGAGCAGTTCTTC. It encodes CASSLMVPGNEQFF.

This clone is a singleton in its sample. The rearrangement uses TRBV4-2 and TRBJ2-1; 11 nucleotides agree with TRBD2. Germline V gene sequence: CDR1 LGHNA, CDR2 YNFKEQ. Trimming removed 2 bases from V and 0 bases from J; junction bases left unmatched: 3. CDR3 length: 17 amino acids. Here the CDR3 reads CASSQRLAGLSYNEQFF. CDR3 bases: TGTGCCAGCAGCCAAAGACTAGCGGGACTCTCCTACAATGAGCAGTTCTTC.

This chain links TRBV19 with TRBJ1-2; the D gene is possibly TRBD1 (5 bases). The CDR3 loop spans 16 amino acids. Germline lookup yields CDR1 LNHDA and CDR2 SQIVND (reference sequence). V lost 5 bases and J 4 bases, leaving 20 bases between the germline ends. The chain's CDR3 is CASSDRGGASFYGYTF. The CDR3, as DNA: TGTGCCAGTAGTGACCGGGGAGGGGCCTCCTTCTATGGCTACACCTTC.